This TCR beta chain was captured in a study of blood T cells in healthy people across ages. Findings and limits, study-wide: Diversity was higher, and naive CD4+ cells more numerous, in long-lived donors than in aged donors. Investigators viewed diversity estimates from one million T cells as underestimates, the study reported. Per million T cells, TCR beta diversity dropped about linearly as age rose.

About this clonotype itself: Its matching antigen is unknown. One end of the junction varies from germline; a read error may be responsible.

A sample-barcoded 5' primer and a J-beta primer mix were used in a second PCR of roughly 7 to 11 cycles. TCRdb re-called the 5' RACE reads with MiXCR, one entry per CDR3 protein. The sample contains 780,000 or so distinct CDR3 sequences, approximately 60% of which appear only once. Germline lookup yields CDR1 LGHDT and CDR2 YNNKEL (reference sequence). The CDR3 length is 17 residues. The chain carries TRBV3-1 and TRBJ1-6; D is uncertain. The receptor comes from a man between 40 and 49 years old in good health. The specimen was blood. The CDR3: CASSQDLTGLENSPPHF. Written as DNA, the CDR3 is TGTGCCAGCAGCCAAGATCTAACGGGTTTAGAGAATTCACCCCCCCACTTT.